The source of this T cell receptor (beta chain) is a study of PD-1 blockade in classical Hodgkin lymphoma. Documented time point: cycle 4 day 1 (C4D1), after five to seven weeks of nivolumab. Each patient's relapse followed autologous stem cell transplantation, and brentuximab vedotin exposure varied. The CD4+ T cells used were purified from thawed PBMCs through magnetic negative selection. The CDR3 has 12 amino acids. Germline V gene lookup returns CDR1 ENHRY and CDR2 SYGVKD. Trimming left V 10 bases short and J 2 bases short, with 12 bases between. Generated by immunoSEQ multiplex PCR, the TCRdb table keeps only in-frame clones and is missing some. The data hold about 27,000 clones, with approximately 85% observed a single time. In its sample, this clone was seen a few times.

This TCR came from a human donor with classical Hodgkin lymphoma. The sample consisted of CD4+ T cells from blood, taken before the fourth cycle of nivolumab. The rearrangement uses TRBV10-3 and TRBJ2-7; possible D gene TRBD2, 5 bases. In nucleotides, the CDR3 is TGTGCCACCTCACTAGGGACCTACGAGCAGTACTTC. This encodes CATSLGTYEQYF.